This TCR beta chain was retrieved from a study of cytomegalovirus exposure and HLA in healthy donors (dated by TCRdb to the late 2010s). Context from the whole study: In an earlier analysis of approximately 640 of the donors, 276 Gb of sequence data and 117 million unique TCR beta sequences from roughly 200 million T cells were reported. Roughly 300 gigabases of sequencing data and approximately 84 million unique TCR sequences were included in an early release covering roughly 600 HLA-typed donors. The genetic ancestry cluster associated with self-reported Caucasian donors included about four fifths of the 350 to 500 genotyped donors. The study aimed to test whether cataloging public T cell receptors could reveal signatures of past pathogen exposure. The T cell repertoires of some 670 subjects were profiled by immunosequencing and related to cytomegalovirus serostatus. Besides the first cohort of 500 to 700 subjects, a separate validation cohort made up of roughly 130 different subjects was used. The study combined high-throughput TCR immunosequencing, statistical association of individual TCRs with disease status, and machine learning to predict cytomegalovirus infection status. To study patterns of TCR occurrence, a later analysis re-analyzed previously published TCR beta repertoires from more than 550 donors and added high-resolution HLA genotyping. Rather than using new phenotypic data, the later analysis identified candidate immune exposures from TCR beta sequences and from how often those sequences occurred across donors. An earlier analysis of several hundred of the donors used high-throughput TCR beta sequencing to judge whether each TCR beta V gene segment behaved as functional or pseudogenic. Donor age, sex, ethnicity and CMV serostatus were collected together with the repertoire data. Genome-wide SNP genotypes for about three fifths of the roughly 700 donors were used in a later genetic analysis, which treated that subset as a discovery cohort. All discovery cohort repertoires had been generated on a single sequencing platform. Both class I and class II loci were covered by HLA typing, at four-digit resolution. Typing coverage varied by locus: roughly 620-640 donors for A, B, C, DRB1 and DQB1; some 520 for DQA1; around 570 for DPA1; approximately 470 for DPB1. Because of strong linkage in the cohort, five DR-DQ haplotypes were treated as single units for association and clustering. Among 300 to 500 genotyped donors of the cohort, an average of approximately 240,000 unique TCR beta nucleotide sequences was sequenced per donor, of which about 20% were non-productive.

The library was prepared using the immunoSEQ multiplex PCR assay. The multiplex PCR relied on a mix of 60 forward primers for TCR Vbeta segments and 13 reverse primers for TCR Jbeta segments. The CDR3 region of rearranged TCR beta genes was amplified from genomic DNA with a multiplex PCR assay. On the Illumina HiSeq System, the amplified TCR beta libraries were sequenced as 87-base-pair reads. In the authors' own workflow: In a later analysis, tens of millions of unique TCR beta chains were counted across the 666 repertoires, and around 10 million of these chains were shared by at least two donors. Raw reads were error-corrected and collapsed into unique sequences by a nearest-neighbor algorithm in which closely related sequences were merged to remove PCR and sequencing errors. To assign V, D and J gene segments, CDR3 sequences were aligned to IMGT reference sequences. For a sequence to be retained, a match of at least six nucleotides was required to both a V gene segment and a J gene segment. A rearrangement counted as productive if the CDR3 had no stop codons and remained in frame with V and J, and every other rearrangement counted as non-productive. CDR3 was defined by IMGT convention, running from the second conserved V-encoded cysteine to the conserved J-encoded phenylalanine. The earlier analysis of about 610 of the donors excluded any sequence lacking an unambiguous match to a single V gene segment. An earlier analysis of about 600 of the donors called V segments functional above 56.7% productive rearrangements and segregating when the between-donor standard deviation exceeded 5%. To diagnose cytomegalovirus status from the catalog of TCR beta chain sequences, a statistical classification framework was built. In a later analysis, V and J genes were assigned by comparing TCR nucleotide sequences against IMGT/GENE-DB human TR gene sequences. In a later analysis, CDR3 sequences and most-parsimonious VDJ recombination scenarios were assigned using the TCRdist pipeline. A later analysis defined each TCR beta chain by its CDR3 amino acid sequence plus V-gene family, and excluded reads lacking a unique V-gene family. In a later analysis, 450 to 600 highly shared, low-generation-probability nucleotide sequences were removed to address suspected cross-contamination and a sequencing artifact. In a later analysis, a clonal expansion index was calculated for each public chain from normalized within-repertoire ranks of inferred template counts. In a later analysis, generation probabilities were computed with a VDJ recombination model fitted to out-of-frame rearrangements, and the resulting probabilities were checked against IGoR. A later analysis scored TCR-TCR, TCR-HLA and TCR-CMV co-occurrence with hypergeometric tests, applying a repertoire-size bias correction to TCR pairs. False discovery rates were estimated in a later analysis by permuting HLA or CMV assignments 20 times. In a later analysis, co-occurring TCRs were grouped with DBSCAN, and TCRdist sequence similarity was added when clustering was performed within HLA-allele-positive subsets. Repertoires with fewer than 30,000 or more than 120,000 public chains were left out of co-occurrence clustering, as were a few repertoires with anomalous nucleotide sharing. TCRdb obtained this table from immuneACCESS and retained in-frame rearrangements with V and J assigned. These tables miss some clones; where compared with another copy, unresolved V genes account for less than half of the shortfall, and the remainder is unexplained. For V, J and clone size, that table is used; D and trimming come from the DNA. In all, the sample holds 100,000 to 150,000 clones, and around 80% of those were seen once. The ten top clones hold around 2.1% of the sample.

Deletion took 1 base off V and 2 bases off J, with a span of 10 bases between the germline ends. The germline V gene provides CDR1 SGHDT and CDR2 YYEEEE. Spanning cysteine to phenylalanine, the CDR3 consists of 15 amino acids. Only the CDR3 part of the read is kept: 45 bases, read in frame from the first base. What the research found in general, with its limitations: Compared with equally common non-associated chains, HLA-associated TCR beta chains in a later analysis were more clonally expanded and had lower generation probabilities. Some IMGT-functional V segments, including TRBV6-2 and TRBV6-3, could not be distinguished by the 87-base-pair reads and were therefore excluded. The presence/absence analyses assumed that sequencing depth was roughly uniform across donors, and that assumption may not be true. In an earlier analysis of over 550 of the donors, most TCR beta V segments were observed in productive rearrangements about 90% or about 30% of the time, broadly matching IMGT annotations. V-gene and J-gene trimming of TCR beta chains was associated with a missense DCLRE1C variant in a later genetic analysis, and the association was replicated in an independent cohort. HLA typing was unavailable for some donors at each locus, so association tests used only the typed subset. Across donors, most TCR sequences were observed very rarely, whereas some public TCRs were present in many individuals. This cohort had only TCR beta chains sequenced, and the lack of alpha or paired-chain data limited which features could be detected. A later genetic analysis reported fewer N-insertions in productive TCRs among donors in an Asian-associated ancestry cluster than the 666-donor mean. The authors suggested that the approach could potentially be extended to other disease states and immunological phenotypes. A cluster of highly shared sequence variants was judged likely to be a technical artifact of the sequencing pipeline. Correlated functional status among segregating V segments might reflect linkage disequilibrium, but an unknown experimental factor could not be ruled out. According to a later analysis, most CMV-associated TCR beta chains appeared to be HLA-restricted, and the HLA associations seemed to be driven largely by CMV exposure. Strong co-occurrence of HLA alleles, especially DR and DQ, made assigning TCR associations to individual alleles difficult. In a later analysis, several top co-occurrence clusters were reported to appear linked to parvovirus B19, influenza, CMV and Epstein-Barr virus. Cytomegalovirus status was reported to be diagnosed by the classifier with high specificity and sensitivity in both the original and validation cohorts. CMV serostatus was the only immune exposure information available for the cohort. Because counts were too low, 15 to 20 rarely observed V segments, including chromosome 9 orphons, were excluded from the earlier analysis of under 650 of the donors. A later analysis found that TCR association rates varied across HLA loci, with DRB1 alleles showing the most associated TCRs and HLA-C alleles the fewest. The study gave a list of 150 to 200 TCR beta chains associated with cytomegalovirus. At a false discovery rate of 0.05, a later analysis linked around 15,000 TCR beta sequences to specific HLA alleles. A few of the identified cytomegalovirus-associated TCR beta chains were confirmed in vitro to be specific for cytomegalovirus antigens. A further reported finding was that TCR beta sequences accurately predicted the HLA-A and HLA-B alleles for most subjects in the first cohort.

Remarks on this clone: No antigen is known for it. Per-base quality was not reported, and no clone a single base away is much larger than it.

The cohort comprised some 700 healthy bone marrow donors. At the time of sampling, every cohort member was nominally healthy, though immune exposures that went unrecorded were likely present. The donor tested CMV seronegative, placing the donor among the 350 to 400 seronegative members of the cohort. Each donor provided a peripheral blood sample, and peripheral blood mononuclear cells were used for TCR beta sequencing. Genomic DNA was extracted from the blood cell samples with the Qiagen DNeasy Blood Extraction Kit. The sequenced material came from PBMCs. The clonotype originates from a man aged 45-65 years in good health and CMV-seronegative. Recombination connected TRBV5-6 to TRBJ1-5; the D gene cannot be resolved reliably. DNA sequence: TGTGCCAGCAGCTTGCGCGAGAGGCGCAATCAGCCCCAGCATTTT. Its amino acids are CASSLRERRNQPQHF.